Detailed here is one TCR beta chain. The germline gives CDR1 WNHNN, CDR2 SYGVQD (reference sequence). The ends were cut back, 5 bases at V and 5 bases at J, with 18 bases in the middle. The CDR3 length is 15 residues. These data originate in a study of cytomegalovirus exposure and HLA in healthy donors. In the PCR, 60 Vbeta and 13 Jbeta primers were used. TCRdb keeps only in-frame clones here, not all; method: immunoSEQ multiplex PCR. The sample gives roughly 120,000 clones, approximately 81% of which show up once; about 3.9% is in the top ten. The sample was PBMCs. The sequence came from a woman under 40 in good health and CMV-seronegative. V is TRBV10-1 and J is TRBJ1-1; D gene uncertain. The CDR3 sequence is CASSPQEGSGTEAFF. Here the CDR3 DNA reads TGCGCCAGCAGTCCTCAAGAGGGATCGGGGACTGAAGCTTTCTTT.